This paragraph reports one T cell receptor beta chain. Trimming shortened V by 3 bases and J by 5 bases, and 16 bases separated the two germline ends. Per germline, CDR1 LNHDA and CDR2 SQIVND (reference sequence). This CDR3 is 15 amino acids long. This sample was taken from a study of blood T cell repertoires in COVID-19. This table comes from immunoSEQ multiplex PCR, and its TCRdb copy is limited to in-frame clones, with some not included. The sample holds some 200,000 clones, 85% seen once. The clonotype was recovered from a woman aged 70-85 years with COVID-19, enrolled during active disease. The chain is built from TRBV19 and TRBJ1-2; D perhaps matches TRBD1 (6 bases). The sample consisted of peripheral blood. The CDR3 loop is CASSIRTDRQYGYTF. CDR3 coding DNA: TGTGCCAGTAGTATCAGGACGGACAGACAATATGGCTACACCTTC.